This TCR beta chain originates from a study of T cells in Graves' hyperthyroidism and ophthalmopathy. Exclusion followed for patients with uncontrolled infection, other autoimmune disease, pregnancy or lactation. The diagnostic basis comprised clinical symptoms, serum thyroxine and TRAb, thyroid ultrasound and orbital computed tomography. This clonotype was counted only a few times. Its antigen remains unidentified. Amplified TCR beta CDR3 regions came from RNA transcripts. HTBI primers were employed in a first-round RT-PCR of the TCR CDR3. Each CDR3 protein gets one entry after TCRdb re-called the multiplex PCR reads with MiXCR. The sample gives 650,000 to 800,000 distinct CDR3 sequences, nearly 45% of which show up once; 7% to 7.5% is in the top ten. The CDR3 covers 13 residues. V was shortened by 4 bases and J by 3 bases, with 9 bases between the two germline ends. In germline, CDR1 is LGHDT, CDR2 YNNKEL (reference sequence).

The study's findings and limits: In the analysis, a 13 V-J model separated ophthalmopathy from stable hyperthyroidism. Most expanded thyroid clonotypes above 0.001 also appeared in blood.

Material for sequencing was peripheral blood or thyroid tissue (not recorded which). The V gene is TRBV3-1, the J gene TRBJ2-5; no clear D. This clonotype was obtained from an adult man with Graves' disease, either hyperthyroidism or ophthalmopathy (not recorded which). This CDR3 reads CASSRTPKETQYF. CDR3 nucleotides: TGTGCCAGCAGCCGAACCCCAAAAGAGACCCAGTACTTC.